This entry concerns a single T cell receptor beta chain. Its antigen is unknown. The CDR3 is 15 residues long. The V end was cut by 4 bases, the J end by 2 bases, with 14 bases between. Germline V gene sequence: CDR1 LNHDA, CDR2 SQIVND (reference sequence). Primers: 60 Vbeta forward and 13 Jbeta reverse. Clones were sequenced by immunoSEQ multiplex PCR, and TCRdb holds only the in-frame ones, with some missing. The table lists about 120,000 clones, around four fifths of them singletons. The data were taken from a study of cytomegalovirus exposure and HLA in healthy donors. Study results and limitations: Several of the most significant clusters appeared linked to common viral pathogens, based on a later analysis. Reports credit the classifier with highly specific, highly sensitive diagnosis of cytomegalovirus status.

The sequenced sample consisted of PBMCs. This sequence joins TRBV19 and TRBJ2-5, with TRBD1 as a possible D gene (5 bases). The TCR was taken from a man aged 55 to 70 in good health and CMV-seropositive. The chain's CDR3 is CASSSSRARQETQYF. The DNA of the CDR3 is TGTGCCAGTAGTAGCTCCAGGGCTCGGCAAGAGACCCAGTACTTC. Complete variable domain (other parts from reference TRBV19 and TRBJ2-5): DGGITQSPKYLFRKEGQNVTLSCEQNLNHDAMYWYRQDPGQGLRLIYYSQIVNDFQKGDIAEGYSVSREKKESFPLTVTSAQKNPTAFYLCASSSSRARQETQYFGPGTRLLVL.